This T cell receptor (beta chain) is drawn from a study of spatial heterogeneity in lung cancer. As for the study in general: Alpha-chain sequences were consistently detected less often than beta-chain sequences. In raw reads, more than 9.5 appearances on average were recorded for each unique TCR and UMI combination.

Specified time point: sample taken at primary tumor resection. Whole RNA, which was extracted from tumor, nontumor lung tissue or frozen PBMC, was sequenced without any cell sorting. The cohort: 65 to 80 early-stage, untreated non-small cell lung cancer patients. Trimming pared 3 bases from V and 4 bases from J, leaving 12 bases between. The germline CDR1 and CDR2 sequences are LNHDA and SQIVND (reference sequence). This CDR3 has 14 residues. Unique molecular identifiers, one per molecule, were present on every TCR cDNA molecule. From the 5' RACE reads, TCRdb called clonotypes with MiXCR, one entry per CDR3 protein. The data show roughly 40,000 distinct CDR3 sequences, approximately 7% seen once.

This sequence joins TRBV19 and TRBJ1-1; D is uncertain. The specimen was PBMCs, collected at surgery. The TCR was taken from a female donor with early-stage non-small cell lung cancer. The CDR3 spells CASSMPSTITEAFF. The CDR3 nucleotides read TGTGCCAGTAGTATGCCCTCAACGATCACTGAAGCTTTCTTT. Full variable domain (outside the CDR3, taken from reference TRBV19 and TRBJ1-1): DGGITQSPKYLFRKEGQNVTLSCEQNLNHDAMYWYRQDPGQGLRLIYYSQIVNDFQKGDIAEGYSVSREKKESFPLTVTSAQKNPTAFYLCASSMPSTITEAFFGQGTRLTVV.